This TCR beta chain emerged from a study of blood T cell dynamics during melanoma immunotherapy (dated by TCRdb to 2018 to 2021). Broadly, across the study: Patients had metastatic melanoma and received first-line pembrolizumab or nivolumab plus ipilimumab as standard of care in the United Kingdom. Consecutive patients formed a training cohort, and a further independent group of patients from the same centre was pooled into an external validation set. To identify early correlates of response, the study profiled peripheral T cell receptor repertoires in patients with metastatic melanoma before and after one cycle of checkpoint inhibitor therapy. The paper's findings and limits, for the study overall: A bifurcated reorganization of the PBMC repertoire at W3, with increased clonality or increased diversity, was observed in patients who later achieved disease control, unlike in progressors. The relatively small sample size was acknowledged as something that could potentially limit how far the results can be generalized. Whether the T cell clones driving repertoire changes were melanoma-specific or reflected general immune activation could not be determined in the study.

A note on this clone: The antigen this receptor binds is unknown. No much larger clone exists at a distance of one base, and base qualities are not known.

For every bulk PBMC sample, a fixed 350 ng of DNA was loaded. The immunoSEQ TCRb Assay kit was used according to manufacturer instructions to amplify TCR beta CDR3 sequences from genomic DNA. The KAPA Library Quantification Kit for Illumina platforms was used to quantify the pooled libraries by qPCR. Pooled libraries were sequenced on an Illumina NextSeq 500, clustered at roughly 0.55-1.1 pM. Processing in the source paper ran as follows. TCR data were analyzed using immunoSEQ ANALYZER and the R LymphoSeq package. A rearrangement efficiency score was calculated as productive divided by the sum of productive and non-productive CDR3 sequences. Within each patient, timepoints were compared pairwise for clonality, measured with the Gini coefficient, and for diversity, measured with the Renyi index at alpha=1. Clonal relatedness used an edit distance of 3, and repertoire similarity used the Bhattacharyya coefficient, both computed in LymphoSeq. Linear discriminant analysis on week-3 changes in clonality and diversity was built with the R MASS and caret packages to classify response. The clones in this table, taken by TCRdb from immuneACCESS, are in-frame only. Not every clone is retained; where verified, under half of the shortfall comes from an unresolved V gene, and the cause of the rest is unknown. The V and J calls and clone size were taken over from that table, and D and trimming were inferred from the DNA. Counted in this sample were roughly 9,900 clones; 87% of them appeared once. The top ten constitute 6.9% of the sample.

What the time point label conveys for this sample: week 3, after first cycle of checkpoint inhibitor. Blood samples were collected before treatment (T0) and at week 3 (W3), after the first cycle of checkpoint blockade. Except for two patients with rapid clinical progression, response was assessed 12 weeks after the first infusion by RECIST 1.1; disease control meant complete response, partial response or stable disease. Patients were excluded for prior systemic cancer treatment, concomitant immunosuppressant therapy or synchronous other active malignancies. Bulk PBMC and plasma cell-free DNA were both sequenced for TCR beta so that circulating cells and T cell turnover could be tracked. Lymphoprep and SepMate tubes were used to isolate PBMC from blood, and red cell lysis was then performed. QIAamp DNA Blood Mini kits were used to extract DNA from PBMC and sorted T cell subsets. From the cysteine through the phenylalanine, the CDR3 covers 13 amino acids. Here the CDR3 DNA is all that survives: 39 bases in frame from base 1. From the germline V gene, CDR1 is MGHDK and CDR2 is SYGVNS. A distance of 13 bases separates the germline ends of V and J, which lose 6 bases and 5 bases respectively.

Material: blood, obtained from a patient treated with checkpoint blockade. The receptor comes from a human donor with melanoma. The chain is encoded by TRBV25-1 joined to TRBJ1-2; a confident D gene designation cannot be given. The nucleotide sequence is TGTGCCAGCAGCGAGATGGCAGGTTATGGCTACACCTTC. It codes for CASSEMAGYGYTF.